This is a list of T cell receptor beta chains from one sample in a study of CD8 T cells in ankylosing spondylitis. TCRdb recomputed calls from the 5' RACE reads with MiXCR, one row per CDR3 protein. Of tens of thousands of distinct CDR3 sequences listed, about 2.5% are singletons. The sample was blood, either unsorted or a sorted T cell fraction (not recorded which). The receptors here all came from a male donor with ankylosing spondylitis or in good health (not recorded which). The CDR3 runs from the conserved cysteine through the conserved F or W. D genes are given only for firm matches. Expanded clones are given a class, and other clones once, few, many or no size at all.

v_call	clone_size	j_call	d_call	cdr3_aa	cdr3_nt
TRBV9	-	TRBJ2-5	TRBD2	CASSPRLAGVGAQYF	TGTGCCAGCAGCCCCCGGCTAGCGGGAGTAGGCGCCCAGTACTTC
TRBV9	many	TRBJ2-1	-	CASSVTFIPQTSYNEQFF	TGTGCCAGCAGCGTAACTTTTATCCCACAAACCTCCTACAATGAGCAGTTCTTC
TRBV9	-	TRBJ2-1	TRBD2	CASSVASGRVNEQFF	TGTGCCAGCAGCGTAGCTAGCGGGAGAGTCAATGAGCAGTTCTTC
TRBV9	many	TRBJ2-7	TRBD2	CASSYRGGLEDEQYF	TGTGCCAGCAGCTACCGGGGGGGGCTAGAGGACGAGCAGTACTTC
TRBV9	many	TRBJ2-1	TRBD2	CASSVGASGSGEQFF	TGTGCCAGCAGCGTAGGTGCTAGCGGGAGCGGTGAGCAGTTCTTC
TRBV9	-	TRBJ2-5	-	CASSVVAQETKYF	TGTGCCAGCAGCGTAGTTGCACAAGAGACCAAGTACTTC
TRBV9	many	TRBJ2-7	-	CASSVGLAHEQYF	TGTGCCAGCAGCGTAGGGCTAGCCCACGAGCAGTACTTC
TRBV9	many	TRBJ1-1	-	CASSVGAVNTEAFF	TGTGCCAGCAGCGTAGGCGCGGTGAACACTGAAGCTTTCTTT
TRBV9	-	TRBJ2-7	-	CASSPKPIRDYEQYF	TGTGCCAGCAGCCCGAAACCTATACGGGACTACGAGCAGTACTTC
TRBV9	-	TRBJ2-5	TRBD1	CASSVDGTGGVTQYF	TGTGCCAGCAGCGTAGACGGGACAGGGGGCGTGACCCAGTACTTC
TRBV9	many	TRBJ2-2	-	CASSYRTAGELFF	TGTGCCAGCAGCTATCGTACGGCCGGGGAGCTGTTTTTT
TRBV9	many	TRBJ2-7	-	CASSEGPGSEQYF	TGTGCCAGCAGCGAGGGCCCGGGTAGCGAGCAGTACTTC
TRBV9	few	TRBJ2-5	TRBD2	CASSYIAGSPETQYF	TGTGCCAGCAGCTACATAGCGGGGTCGCCAGAGACCCAGTACTTC
TRBV9	many	TRBJ2-2	-	CASSVDMGEVFDITGELFF	TGTGCCAGCAGCGTAGATATGGGAGAAGTTTTCGACATCACCGGGGAGCTGTTTTTT
TRBV9	many	TRBJ2-1	TRBD1	CASSVVGTDNEQFF	TGTGCCAGCAGCGTAGTCGGGACAGACAATGAGCAGTTCTTC
TRBV9	many	TRBJ2-5	TRBD2	CASSPAAGGYETQYF	TGTGCCAGCAGCCCAGCGGCGGGAGGGTATGAGACCCAGTACTTC
TRBV9	many	TRBJ1-1	-	CASSVGGTQNTEAFF	TGTGCCAGCAGCGTAGGGGGGACACAGAACACTGAAGCTTTCTTT
TRBV9	many	TRBJ2-7	-	CASSVAPGSGAEQYF	TGTGCCAGCAGCGTAGCCCCCGGTTCGGGTGCCGAGCAGTACTTC
TRBV9	many	TRBJ1-5	-	CASSVGTNSDQPQHF	TGTGCCAGCAGCGTTGGGACGAATAGTGATCAGCCCCAGCATTTT
TRBV11-2	medium-sized	TRBJ1-5	-	CASSFTPFMCNQPQHF	TGTGCCAGCAGCTTCACCCCGTTTATGTGCAATCAGCCCCAGCATTTT
TRBV9	many	TRBJ2-7	-	CASSVSGVSYEQYF	TGTGCCAGCAGCGTCTCCGGGGTCTCCTACGAGCAGTACTTC
TRBV9	many	TRBJ2-1	-	CASSKGGSYNEQFF	TGTGCCAGCTCCAAGGGGGGGTCCTACAATGAGCAGTTCTTC
TRBV9	many	TRBJ2-5	TRBD1	CASSVAGQGLETQYF	TGTGCCAGCAGCGTAGCGGGACAGGGTTTGGAGACCCAGTACTTC
TRBV9	many	TRBJ2-2	TRBD2	CASSDDRGANTGELFF	TGTGCCAGCAGCGACGACCGGGGGGCGAACACCGGGGAGCTGTTTTTT
TRBV9	many	TRBJ2-7	TRBD2	CASSANRLAGIYEQYF	TGTGCCAGCAGCGCGAATCGGCTAGCGGGGATCTACGAGCAGTACTTC
TRBV9	many	TRBJ2-3	-	CASSAWDNTDTQYF	TGTGCCAGCAGCGCCTGGGACAACACAGATACGCAGTATTTT
TRBV9	many	TRBJ2-3	-	CASEGGGTDTQYF	TGTGCCAGCGAGGGGGGGGGCACAGATACGCAGTATTTT
TRBV9	many	TRBJ2-1	-	CASSVIPGRDGGEQFF	TGTGCCAGCAGCGTAATCCCGGGACGGGACGGTGGTGAGCAGTTCTTC
TRBV9	-	TRBJ2-7	TRBD2	CASSGRTSGSNDEQYF	TGTGCCAGCAGCGGGAGGACTAGCGGGAGTAACGACGAGCAGTACTTC
TRBV9	many	TRBJ2-7	TRBD1	CASSPRDRGYEQYF	TGTGCCAGCAGCCCAAGGGACAGGGGTTACGAGCAGTACTTC
TRBV9	many	TRBJ2-2	TRBD1	CASSVPPSDRGMAGELFF	TGTGCCAGCAGCGTACCTCCCTCGGACAGGGGTATGGCCGGGGAGCTGTTTTTT
TRBV9	many	TRBJ2-1	-	CASSAAGATGYYNEQFF	TGTGCCAGCAGCGCCGCAGGGGCTACGGGATATTACAATGAGCAGTTCTTC
TRBV9	many	TRBJ1-4	-	CASSVVDNEKLFF	TGTGCCAGCAGCGTGGTAGATAATGAAAAACTGTTTTTT
TRBV9	many	TRBJ2-5	-	CASSVEPKETQYF	TGTGCCAGCAGCGTAGAACCGAAAGAGACCCAGTACTTC
TRBV9	many	TRBJ2-5	-	CASSVEARRVETQYF	TGTGCCAGCAGCGTAGAGGCTCGACGAGTAGAGACCCAGTACTTC
TRBV9	many	TRBJ2-5	TRBD2	CASSASSGRGPQETQYF	TGTGCCAGCAGCGCGTCTAGCGGGAGAGGGCCCCAAGAGACCCAGTACTTC
TRBV9	many	TRBJ2-3	TRBD2	CASSVRQRGETQYF	TGTGCCAGCAGCGTACGGCAGCGGGGCGAAACGCAGTATTTT
TRBV9	many	TRBJ1-2	-	CASSVALGIANYGYTF	TGTGCCAGCAGCGTAGCTCTGGGAATAGCTAACTATGGCTACACCTTC
TRBV9	many	TRBJ2-1	TRBD2	CASSYPREGLVHEQFF	TGTGCCAGCAGCTACCCGCGGGAGGGCCTGGTACATGAGCAGTTCTTC
TRBV9	many	TRBJ2-3	TRBD2	CASSASGREADTQYF	TGTGCCAGCAGCGCAAGCGGGAGGGAAGCAGATACGCAGTATTTT
TRBV9	many	TRBJ2-5	-	CASSVTNRDQETQYF	TGTGCCAGCAGCGTAACGAACAGGGACCAAGAGACCCAGTACTTC
TRBV9	many	TRBJ1-4	TRBD1	CASSGGTGTNEKLFF	TGTGCCAGCAGCGGAGGGACAGGAACTAATGAAAAACTGTTTTTT
TRBV9	few	TRBJ2-7	-	CASSVDIRFAYEQYF	TGTGCCAGCAGCGTAGATATTAGGTTTGCGTACGAGCAGTACTTC
TRBV9	many	TRBJ1-1	TRBD1	CASSPEGAGGWTEAFF	TGTGCCAGCAGCCCCGAGGGGGCCGGAGGTTGGACTGAAGCTTTCTTT
TRBV9	many	TRBJ1-6	TRBD1	CASSGDRGNNSPLHF	TGTGCCAGCAGCGGCGACAGGGGAAATAATTCACCCCTCCACTTT
TRBV9	many	TRBJ2-7	-	CASSVGRSHTYEQYF	TGTGCCAGCAGCGTAGGACGCAGCCATACCTACGAGCAGTACTTC
TRBV9	many	TRBJ1-5	-	CASSVGPVNQPQHF	TGTGCCAGCAGCGTAGGACCCGTGAATCAGCCCCAGCATTTT
TRBV9	many	TRBJ2-7	TRBD1	CASSVRQGTGEQYF	TGTGCCAGCAGCGTAAGACAGGGAACAGGGGAGCAGTACTTC
TRBV9	many	TRBJ2-2	TRBD1	CASSVRGQLNTGELFF	TGTGCCAGCAGCGTAAGGGGACAGCTGAACACCGGGGAGCTGTTTTTT
TRBV9	many	TRBJ2-1	-	CASGGQTYNEQFF	TGTGCCAGCGGGGGCCAAACTTACAATGAGCAGTTCTTC
TRBV9	many	TRBJ2-5	TRBD2	CASSVEGTSWETQYF	TGTGCCAGCAGCGTAGAAGGGACTAGTTGGGAGACCCAGTACTTC